This T cell receptor (beta chain) originates from a study of blood T cells in healthy people across ages. Findings and caveats of the study: Older individuals had lower TCR beta diversity per million T cells (the decline was roughly linear). Possibly, changes in expanded clonotypes were confounded because donor CMV status was unknown.

This clonotype turned up a few times. Its specificity is not known. With a J-beta primer mix and a sample-barcoded 5' primer, a second PCR ran roughly 7 to 11 cycles. TCRdb ran MiXCR on the 5' RACE reads and lists one entry per CDR3 protein. The table includes around 400,000 distinct CDR3 sequences, approximately 47% detected once. Each donor's blood draw was approximately 10 milliliters of peripheral blood. The CDR3 extends over 16 amino acids. CDR1 is MDHEN, CDR2 SYDVKM, per germline. The J segment lost 4 bases and the V segment lost 4 bases, leaving 9 bases of the junction unmatched. The sample consisted of blood. The source of this sequence is a man in his 60s in good health. The chain combines TRBV28 with TRBJ2-1; 8 bases map to TRBD1. CDR3 protein: CASSYQGAGIYNEQFF. The CDR3 DNA reads as TGTGCCAGCAGTTATCAGGGGGCCGGGATTTACAATGAGCAGTTCTTC. The entire variable domain, with the rest obtained from reference TRBV28 and TRBJ2-1, is as follows: DVKVTQSSRYLVKRTGEKVFLECVQDMDHENMFWYRQDPGLGLRLIYFSYDVKMKEKGDIPEGYSVSREKKERFSLILESASTNQTSMYLCASSYQGAGIYNEQFFGPGTRLTVL.